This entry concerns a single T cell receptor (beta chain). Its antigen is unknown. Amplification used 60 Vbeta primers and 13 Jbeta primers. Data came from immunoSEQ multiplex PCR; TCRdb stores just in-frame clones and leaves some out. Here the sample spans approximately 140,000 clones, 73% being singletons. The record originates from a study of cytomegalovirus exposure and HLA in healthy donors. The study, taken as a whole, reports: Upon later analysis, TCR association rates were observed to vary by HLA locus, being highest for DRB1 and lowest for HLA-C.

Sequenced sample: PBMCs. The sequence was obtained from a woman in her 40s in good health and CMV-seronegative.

The CDR3 here is CASSVDRDTQYF. CDR3 in DNA: TGTGCCAGCAGCGTTGACAGAGATACGCAGTATTTT. The chain has TRBV7-8 and TRBJ2-3, with a tentative D call TRBD1 (5 bases). Trimming stripped 5 bases from V and 5 bases from J, with 8 bases between. The CDR3 totals 12 residues. Germline CDR1 SGHVS, CDR2 FQNEAQ. Looking up the rest from reference TRBV7-8 and TRBJ2-3 gives the full variable domain: GAGVSQSPRYKVAKRGQDVALRCDPISGHVSLFWYQQALGQGPEFLTYFQNEAQLDKSGLPSDRFFAERPEGSVSTLKIQRTQQEDSAVYLCASSVDRDTQYFGPGTRLTVL.